This TCR beta chain is from a study of Ad26.COV2.S vaccination and SARS-CoV-2 variants. Germline CDR1 SGHTA, CDR2 FQGNSA. This CDR3 contains 15 residues. With 4 bases clipped from V and 7 bases from J, the junction kept 7 bases outside the gene matches. This table comes from immunoSEQ multiplex PCR, and its TCRdb copy is limited to in-frame clones, with some not included. The table lists over 110,000 clones, 86% of them singletons. Study-wide points: Breadth and depth estimates from TCRs may understate total T cell responses.

Concerning this clone itself: Its antigen is currently unknown.

Material: peripheral blood, obtained after recovery from COVID-19. The V and J genes are TRBV7-2 and TRBJ1-6, with 7 bases matching TRBD1. The receptor was derived from a human donor who had recovered from COVID-19. The CDR3 sequence: CASSSLTGWNSPLHF. CDR3 nucleotides: TGTGCCAGCAGCTCATTGACAGGGTGGAATTCACCCCTCCACTTT.